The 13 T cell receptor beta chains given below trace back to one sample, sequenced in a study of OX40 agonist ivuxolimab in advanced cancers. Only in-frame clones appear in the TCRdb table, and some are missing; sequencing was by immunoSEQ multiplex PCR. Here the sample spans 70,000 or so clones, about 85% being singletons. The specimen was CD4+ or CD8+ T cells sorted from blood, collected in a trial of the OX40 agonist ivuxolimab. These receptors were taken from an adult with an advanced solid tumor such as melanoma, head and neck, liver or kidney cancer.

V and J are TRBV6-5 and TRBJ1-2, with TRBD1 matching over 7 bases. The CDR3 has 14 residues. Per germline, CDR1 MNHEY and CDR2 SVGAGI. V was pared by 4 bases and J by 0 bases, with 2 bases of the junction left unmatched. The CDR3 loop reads CASSWGQTNYGYTF. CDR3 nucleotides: TGTGCCAGCAGTTGGGGACAGACTAACTATGGCTACACCTTC.

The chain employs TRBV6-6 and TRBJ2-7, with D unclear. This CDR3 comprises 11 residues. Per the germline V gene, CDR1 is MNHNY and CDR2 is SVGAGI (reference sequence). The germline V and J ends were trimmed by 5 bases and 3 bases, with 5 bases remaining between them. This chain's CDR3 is CASSGYYEQYF. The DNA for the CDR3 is TGTGCCAGCAGTGGCTACTACGAGCAGTACTTC.

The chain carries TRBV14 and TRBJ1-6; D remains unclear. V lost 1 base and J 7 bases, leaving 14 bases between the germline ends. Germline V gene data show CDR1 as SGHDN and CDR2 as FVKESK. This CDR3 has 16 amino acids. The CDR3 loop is CASSQGGGRPNSPLHF. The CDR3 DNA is TGTGCCAGCAGCCAAGGGGGAGGACGGCCCAATTCACCCCTCCACTTT.

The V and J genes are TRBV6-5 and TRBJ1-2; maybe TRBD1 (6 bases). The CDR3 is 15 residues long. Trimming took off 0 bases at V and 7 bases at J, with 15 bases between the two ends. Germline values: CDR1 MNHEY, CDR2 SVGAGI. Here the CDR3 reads CASSYSTQGFGGYTF. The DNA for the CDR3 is TGTGCCAGCAGTTACTCCACACAGGGATTTGGTGGCTACACCTTC.

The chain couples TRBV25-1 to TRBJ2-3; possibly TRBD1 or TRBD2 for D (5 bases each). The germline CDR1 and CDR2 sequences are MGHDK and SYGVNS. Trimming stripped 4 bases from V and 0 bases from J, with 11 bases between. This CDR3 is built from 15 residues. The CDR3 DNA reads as TGTGCCAGCAGTGGGGGGATTGCTAGCACAGATACGCAGTATTTT. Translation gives CASSGGIASTDTQYF.

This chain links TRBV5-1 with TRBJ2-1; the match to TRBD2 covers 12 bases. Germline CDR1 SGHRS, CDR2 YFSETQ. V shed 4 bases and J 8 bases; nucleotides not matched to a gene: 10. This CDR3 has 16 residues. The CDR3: CASSAGLAGMGDEQFF. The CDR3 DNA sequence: TGCGCCAGCAGCGCCGGACTAGCGGGAATGGGCGATGAGCAGTTCTTC.

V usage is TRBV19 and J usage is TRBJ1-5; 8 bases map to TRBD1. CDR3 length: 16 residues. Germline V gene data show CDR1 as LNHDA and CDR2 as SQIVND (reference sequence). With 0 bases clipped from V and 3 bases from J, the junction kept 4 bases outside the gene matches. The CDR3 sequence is CASSIEGRGLNQPQHF. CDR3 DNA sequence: TGTGCCAGTAGTATAGAAGGCAGGGGGCTCAATCAGCCCCAGCATTTT.

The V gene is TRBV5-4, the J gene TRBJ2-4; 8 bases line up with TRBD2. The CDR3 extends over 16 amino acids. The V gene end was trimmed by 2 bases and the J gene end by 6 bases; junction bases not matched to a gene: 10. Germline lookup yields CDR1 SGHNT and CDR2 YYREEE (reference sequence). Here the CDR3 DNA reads TGTGCCAGCAGCTTTCTAGGGCGGGAGGACGGAAACATTCAGTACTTC. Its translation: CASSFLGREDGNIQYF.

The CDR3 sequence is CASSSRNGIYGYTF. CDR3 sequence (DNA): TGTGCCAGCAGCTCCCGTAACGGGATCTATGGCTACACCTTC. The chain is built from TRBV13 and TRBJ1-2; D remains unclear. V was clipped by 4 bases and J by 4 bases, with 13 bases between them. Germline V lookup: CDR1 PRHDT, CDR2 FYEKMQ (reference sequence). The CDR3 runs to 14 residues. Full variable domain (rest looked up from reference TRBV13 and TRBJ1-2): AAGVIQSPRHLIKEKRETATLKCYPIPRHDTVYWYQQGPGQDPQFLISFYEKMQSDKGSIPDRFSAQQFSDYHSELNMSSLELGDSALYFCASSSRNGIYGYTFGSGTRLTVV.

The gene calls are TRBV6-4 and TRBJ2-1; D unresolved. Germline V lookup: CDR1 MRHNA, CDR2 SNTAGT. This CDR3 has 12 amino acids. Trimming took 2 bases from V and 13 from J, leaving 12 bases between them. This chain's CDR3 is CASSDPTVGQFF. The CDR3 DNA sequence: TGTGCCAGCAGTGACCCCACAGTGGGACAGTTCTTC.

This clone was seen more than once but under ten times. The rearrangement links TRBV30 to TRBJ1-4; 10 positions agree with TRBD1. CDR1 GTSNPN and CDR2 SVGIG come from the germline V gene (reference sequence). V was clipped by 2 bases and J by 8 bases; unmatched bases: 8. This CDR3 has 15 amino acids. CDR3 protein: CAWSPSDRGREKLFF. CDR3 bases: TGTGCCTGGAGTCCATCCGACAGGGGGCGAGAAAAACTGTTTTTT.

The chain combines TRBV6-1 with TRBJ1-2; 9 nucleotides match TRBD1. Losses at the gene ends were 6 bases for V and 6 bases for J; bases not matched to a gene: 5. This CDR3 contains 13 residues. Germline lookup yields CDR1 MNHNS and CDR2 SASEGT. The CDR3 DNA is TGTGCCAGCAGAAAACAGGGGGCGGATGGCTACACCTTC. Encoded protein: CASRKQGADGYTF.

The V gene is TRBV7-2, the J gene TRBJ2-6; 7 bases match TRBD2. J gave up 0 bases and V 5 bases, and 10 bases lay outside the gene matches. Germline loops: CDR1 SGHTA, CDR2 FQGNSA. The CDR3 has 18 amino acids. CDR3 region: CASSPPERGVSGANVLTF. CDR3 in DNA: TGTGCCAGCAGCCCCCCTGAGCGGGGAGTCTCTGGGGCCAACGTCCTGACTTTC.